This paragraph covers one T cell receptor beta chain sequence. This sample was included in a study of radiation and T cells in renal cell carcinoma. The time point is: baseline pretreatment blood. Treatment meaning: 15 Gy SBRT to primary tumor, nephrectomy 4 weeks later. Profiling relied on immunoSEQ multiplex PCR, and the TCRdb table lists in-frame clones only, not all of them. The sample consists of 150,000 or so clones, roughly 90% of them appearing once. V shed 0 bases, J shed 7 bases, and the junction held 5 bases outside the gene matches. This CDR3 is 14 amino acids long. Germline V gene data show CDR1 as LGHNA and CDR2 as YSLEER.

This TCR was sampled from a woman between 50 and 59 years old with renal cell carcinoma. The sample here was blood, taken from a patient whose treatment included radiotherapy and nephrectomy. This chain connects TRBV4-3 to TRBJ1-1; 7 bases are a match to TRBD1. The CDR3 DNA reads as TGCGCCAGCAGCCAAGATAGAGACAGGGATGAAGCTTTCTTT. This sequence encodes CASSQDRDRDEAFF.